This TCR beta chain was profiled in a study of control samples from healthy donors and cancer patients. Clones were read by immunoSEQ multiplex PCR, and TCRdb kept only the in-frame ones, dropping some. The repertoire consists of around 58,000 clones, with 90% to 96% occurring once and the leading ten covering about 1.1%. The CDR3 contains 14 residues. Germline V gives CDR1 SGHRS, CDR2 YFSETQ. Trimming pared 0 bases from V and 5 bases from J, leaving 9 bases between. The chain couples TRBV5-1 to TRBJ2-4; the D is unclear. This clonotype was obtained from a woman aged 18-29 years in good health. The sequenced sample was blood. The CDR3 is CASSLDGFQNIQYF. The CDR3 coding sequence is TGCGCCAGCAGCTTGGATGGGTTCCAAAACATTCAGTACTTC.